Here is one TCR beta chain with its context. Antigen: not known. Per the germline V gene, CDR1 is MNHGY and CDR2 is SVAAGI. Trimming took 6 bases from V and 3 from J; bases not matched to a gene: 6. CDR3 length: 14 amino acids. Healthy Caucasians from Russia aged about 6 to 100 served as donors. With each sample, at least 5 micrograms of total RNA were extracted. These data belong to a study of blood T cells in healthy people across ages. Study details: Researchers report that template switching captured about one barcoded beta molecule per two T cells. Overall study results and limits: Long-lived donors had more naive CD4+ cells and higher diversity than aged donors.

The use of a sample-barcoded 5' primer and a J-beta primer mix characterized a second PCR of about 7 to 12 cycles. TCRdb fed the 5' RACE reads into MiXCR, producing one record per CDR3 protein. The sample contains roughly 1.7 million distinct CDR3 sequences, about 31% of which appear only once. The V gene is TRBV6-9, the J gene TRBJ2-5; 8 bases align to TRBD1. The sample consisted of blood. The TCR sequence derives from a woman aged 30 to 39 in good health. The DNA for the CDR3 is TGTGCCAGCAGCCATGGGGGACAGGAAGAGACCCAGTACTTC. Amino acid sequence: CASSHGGQEETQYF.